This T cell receptor (beta chain) was found in a study of neurological immune-mediated disorders (dated 2019 in TCRdb). Turning to the overall study: Peripheral blood TCR-beta repertoires from HTLV-I-associated myelopathy (HAM/TSP) patients, multiple sclerosis patients and healthy controls were compared by UMI-based sequencing. Alongside PBMC samples, the set of around 99 TCR-beta libraries contained longitudinal samples, technical triplicates, and paired CD4+ and CD8+ T-cell subsets that had been sorted. The cohort comprised roughly 65 subjects: approximately 15 HAM/TSP patients, 35 or so multiple sclerosis patients and around 20 healthy controls.

To synthesize cDNA, template-switch 5'RACE was performed with a primer carrying a 10-nucleotide random unique molecular identifier so that each TCR transcript was tagged. Each sequencing run produced over 160 million TCR-beta sequences covering 15-18 subjects. The RNeasy kit was used to extract total RNA. Using the KAPA Real-time Library Amplification kit, TCR-beta VDJ regions were amplified with primers for the TCR constant region and the 5'RACE anchor. Sample indexes and Illumina adaptors were added in a first PCR, after which library yield was increased in a second PCR. After Ampure bead purification, the roughly 650 bp TCR product was size-selected on a 2% E-gel SizeSelection system. Library quality was checked on a Bioanalyzer, concentration was measured with Qubit, and libraries were quantified with the Kapa Library Quantification kit before pooling. Libraries were sequenced paired-end 2 x 150 bp on an Illumina HiSeq 2500. To increase sequence diversity, about 25-31% phiX was spiked into each library pool. Concerning the study's data processing: The quality-filtered reads were processed with the UMI-based MiGEC pipeline, whose error correction step removed more than 90% of the raw TCR sequences. VDJ genes were aligned to IMGT germline references, and clonotypes were defined by unique CDR3 amino acid sequence plus V-J genes. Clonal expansion, Shannon diversity and CDR3 relatedness were evaluated with VDJtools (CalcPairwiseDistances, ClusterSamples), while phylogenetic trees were built in CLCbio workbench. Expanded clones were defined as having at least 8 unique UMIs, based on coefficient-of-variation modelling across technical triplicates. The public reads were reanalyzed by TCRdb: fastp trimming at Q25, MiXCR alignment, in-frame beta chains only. Records with the same CDR3 protein are collapsed into one entry carrying the most frequent genes and DNA. TCRdb assigned the V and J calls; the authors' analysis was not used. Recorded for this sample are 40,000 or so distinct CDR3 sequences; around 5% of them occurred a single time. Approximately 8.8% of the sample rests with the top ten.

Paper-wide results and their limitations: TCR clonal expansion was greatest in HAM/TSP patients and smallest in MS patients, who ranked below even healthy controls. No identical CDR3 amino acid sequences were shared among expanded clones across subjects, suggesting private TCR-beta repertoires in all groups.

Notes on this clonotype: Its antigen target is currently unknown. Possible read error: a much larger clone is one base away.

Sequences KGHSH (CDR1) and LQKENI (CDR2) are obtained from the germline V gene. The CDR3 runs 15 amino acids, cysteine and phenylalanine included. Left in the record is the CDR3 DNA by itself, 45 bases read in frame from the first base. The healthy controls were volunteers from a blood bank in Maryland, USA. Sorted-subset TCR libraries were prepared from some 940,000 sorted CD4+ or CD8+ T cells. PBMCs were separated from peripheral blood using Ficoll-Hypaque density gradient centrifugation and then cryopreserved in liquid nitrogen. The study also sequenced paired sorted CD4+ and CD8+ subsets from healthy controls, HAM/TSP patients and MS patients.

This sequence uses TRBV18 and TRBJ1-5, with the identity of the D gene unclear. Sequenced: CD4+ T cells from blood. This TCR was recovered from a man between 18 and 35 years old in good health. The nucleotide sequence reads as follows: TGTGCCAGATCACCACCCGACCCCGTGGGAAGGCCCCAGCATTTT. Translated, it gives CARSPPDPVGRPQHF.